The 27 T cell receptor beta chains below all came from one sample that was sequenced in a study of blood T cell repertoires in COVID-19. TCRdb keeps only in-frame clones here, not all; method: immunoSEQ multiplex PCR. This sample has more than 300,000 clones, with just under 90% found just once. The sequencing sample was made of peripheral blood. The receptors derive from a woman aged 25-40 years with COVID-19, enrolled during active disease.

This chain connects TRBV5-8 to TRBJ1-2, with 8 bases identical to TRBD1. With V trimmed by 0 bases and J by 1 base, 8 bases remained unmatched. CDR1 is SGHTS, CDR2 YDEGEE, per germline. The CDR3 extends over 17 amino acids. Here the CDR3 reads CASSLEAGGVLNYGYTF. The CDR3 nucleotides are TGTGCCAGCAGCTTGGAGGCAGGGGGCGTCCTTAACTATGGCTACACCTTC.

The rearrangement uses TRBV4-1 and TRBJ2-6; D gene uncertain. Deletions cut 1 base from V and 1 base from J, with 8 bases between. The germline CDR1 and CDR2 sequences are MGHRA and YSYEKL. This CDR3 contains 16 residues. CDR3 in DNA: TGCGCCAGCAGCCAAGCCACGGGTTCTGGGGCCAACGTCCTGACTTTC. It specifies CASSQATGSGANVLTF.

The chain employs TRBV27 and TRBJ2-1, with D perhaps matching TRBD2 (5 bases). Trimming took off 5 bases at V and 7 bases at J, with 15 bases between the two ends. CDR3 length: 14 residues. The germline CDR1 and CDR2 sequences are MNHEY and SMNVEV (reference sequence). The CDR3 loop reads CASSPLARGNEQFF. The DNA of the CDR3 is TGTGCCAGCAGTCCCCTAGCCAGAGGGAATGAGCAGTTCTTC.

This chain connects TRBV6-5 to TRBJ2-5; 13 positions agree with TRBD2. The CDR3 is 15 amino acids. V gave up 6 bases and J gave up 4 bases; unmatched junction bases: 5. Per germline, CDR1 MNHEY and CDR2 SVGAGI. The CDR3, as DNA: TGTGCCAGCAGGACTAGCGGGGGGCGAGGAGAGACCCAGTACTTC. Translated, it gives CASRTSGGRGETQYF.

The J gene is TRBJ2-3, the V gene TRBV6-5; TRBD2 is a possible D gene (5 bases). The V gene's germline CDR1 is MNHEY and CDR2 SVGAGI. The CDR3 consists of 14 residues. Trimming removed 2 bases at V and 3 bases at J, with 9 bases between. CDR3 amino acids: CASSYGSGTDTQYF. The CDR3 DNA sequence: TGTGCCAGCAGTTACGGTTCGGGAACAGATACGCAGTATTTT.

About this clone: Other DNA sequences within the sample encode an identical CDR3. The V and J genes are TRBV28 and TRBJ1-2, with D tentatively TRBD1 (6 bases). This CDR3 has 12 amino acids. The germline V and J ends were trimmed by 6 bases and 8 bases, with 13 bases remaining between them. Per germline, CDR1 MDHEN and CDR2 SYDVKM. CDR3 in DNA: TGTGCCAGCAGCAGGGGTCGAGGCGGCTACACCTTC. Its translation is CASSRGRGGYTF.

The V call is TRBV18, the J call TRBJ2-5, with 13 bases fitting TRBD2. Germline V gene lookup returns CDR1 KGHSH and CDR2 LQKENI. V trimming: 0 bases; J trimming: 2 bases; junction bases outside the gene matches: 0. The CDR3 is made up of 16 amino acids. CDR3 loop: CASSPPGLAGQETQYF. As DNA, the CDR3 is TGTGCCAGCTCACCACCGGGACTAGCGGGGCAAGAGACCCAGTACTTC.

J is TRBJ2-3 and V is TRBV7-3; D uncertain. Per germline, CDR1 SGHTA and CDR2 FQGTGA. The CDR3 totals 14 residues. The ends were cut back, 3 bases at V and 1 base at J, with 8 bases in the middle. For the CDR3, the DNA is TGTGCCAGCAGCTTGGGCTCGGGCACAGATACGCAGTATTTT. It encodes CASSLGSGTDTQYF.

V is TRBV6-5 and J is TRBJ2-5, with a possible D match to TRBD2 (5 bases). The CDR3 is 13 amino acids. CDR1 and CDR2 (germline): MNHEY, SVGAGI. The ends were cut back, 6 bases at V and 2 bases at J, with 10 bases in the middle. CDR3 sequence reads: CASSSSLQETQYF. The CDR3 coding sequence is TGTGCCAGCAGCTCTAGCTTACAAGAGACCCAGTACTTC.

This clone turned up a few times. This chain uses TRBV5-6 with TRBJ2-3; D perhaps matches TRBD2 (6 bases). From germline, CDR1 is SGHDT and CDR2 YYEEEE. Deletions cut 2 bases from V and 4 bases from J, with 17 bases between. The CDR3 spans 16 residues. This CDR3 reads CASSFLGTGHSDTQYF. The CDR3 region has the DNA TGTGCCAGCAGCTTCTTGGGGACTGGGCACTCAGATACGCAGTATTTT. Together with reference TRBV5-6 and TRBJ2-3, the CDR3 gives the full variable domain: DAGVTQSPTHLIKTRGQQVTLRCSPKSGHDTVSWYQQALGQGPQFIFQYYEEEERQRGNFPDRFSGHQFPNYSSELNVNALLLGDSALYLCASSFLGTGHSDTQYFGPGTRLTVL.

The rearrangement joins TRBV7-9 to TRBJ2-7; possible D gene TRBD1, 6 bases. Germline V CDR1 and CDR2: SEHNR, FQNEAQ (reference sequence). Between the trimmed V and J ends, which lost 5 bases and 2 bases, there was a span of 19 bases. The CDR3 loop spans 16 amino acids. This chain's CDR3 is CASSPVHGTLTYEQYF. CDR3 DNA: TGTGCCAGCAGCCCGGTACACGGGACACTTACCTACGAGCAGTACTTC.

The rearrangement links TRBV7-9 to TRBJ2-1, with a possible D match to TRBD1 (6 bases). CDR3 length: 15 amino acids. V lost 4 bases and J lost 3, with 13 bases in between. CDR1 is SEHNR and CDR2 is FQNEAQ in the germline V gene (reference sequence). This CDR3 reads CASSSLDRSYNEQFF. In nucleotides, the CDR3 is TGTGCCAGCAGCTCACTCGACAGGAGCTACAATGAGCAGTTCTTC.

The rearrangement links TRBV5-6 to TRBJ2-7, with 10 bases fitting TRBD1. CDR1 is SGHDT, CDR2 YYEEEE, per germline. The CDR3 is 15 residues long. J lost 3 bases, V lost 0 bases, and 3 bases had no gene match. This chain's CDR3 is CASSLVTGGYYEQYF. The CDR3 DNA is TGTGCCAGCAGCTTGGTGACAGGGGGCTACTACGAGCAGTACTTC.

This rearrangement joins TRBV4-1 to TRBJ2-1; a weak D match, TRBD1 (6 bases). Germline values: CDR1 MGHRA, CDR2 YSYEKL. V lost 9 bases to trimming and J lost 0 bases, with 15 bases between them. The CDR3 contains 15 residues. The DNA for the CDR3 is TGCGCCAGTGGATGGGGGCCGAGCTCCTACAATGAGCAGTTCTTC. Amino acid sequence: CASGWGPSSYNEQFF.

The rearrangement links TRBV7-9 to TRBJ1-4, with a possible D match to TRBD1 (6 bases). Trimming stripped 5 bases from V and 8 bases from J, with 12 bases between. Germline V gives CDR1 SEHNR, CDR2 FQNEAQ (reference sequence). CDR3 size: 13 residues. CDR3 sequence reads: CASSGTSMEKLFF. Written as DNA, the CDR3 is TGTGCCAGCAGCGGGACATCTATGGAAAAACTGTTTTTT.

This clone was seen just once. The J gene is TRBJ1-4, the V gene TRBV29-1; 8 nucleotides line up with TRBD1. Per germline, CDR1 SQVTM and CDR2 ANQGSEA. V shed 7 bases and J 6 bases; nucleotides not matched to a gene: 4. There are 12 residues in the CDR3. The CDR3 DNA reads TGCAGCGCTACAGGGGGGGATGAAAAACTGTTTTTT. Its protein is CSATGGDEKLFF.

The rearrangement uses TRBV24-1 and TRBJ2-5, with 9 bases matching TRBD1. Looked up from germline, CDR1 is KGHDR and CDR2 is SFDVKD. The CDR3 is 17 residues long. J gave up 2 bases and V 12 bases, and 18 bases lay outside the gene matches. The CDR3 reads CAASPSAMGQGQETQYF. The CDR3 nucleotides are TGTGCCGCGAGTCCCTCTGCTATGGGACAGGGACAAGAGACCCAGTACTTC.

The chain has TRBV7-9 and TRBJ2-5, with a weak D call TRBD1 (6 bases). The ends were cut back, 8 bases at V and 2 bases at J, with 18 bases in the middle. The CDR3 consists of 15 residues. CDR1 is SEHNR and CDR2 is FQNEAQ in the germline V gene (reference sequence). CDR3 DNA: TGTGCCAGCGATCGGGCAGGGGCAGAGCAAGAGACCCAGTACTTC. It encodes CASDRAGAEQETQYF.

The sample holds one count of this clone. The chain combines TRBV11-3 with TRBJ2-1, with 10 bases lining up with TRBD1. V gave up 6 bases and J gave up 5 bases; unmatched junction bases: 7. CDR1 is SGHNT and CDR2 is YENEEA in the germline V gene. The CDR3 sequence is 15 residues long. For the CDR3, the DNA is TGTGCCAGCAGTACCGGGACAGGGGACCACAATGAGCAGTTCTTC. This codes for CASSTGTGDHNEQFF.

The J gene is TRBJ1-1, the V gene TRBV29-1; D is unclear. V was pared by 3 bases and J by 8 bases, with 10 bases between. CDR3 length: 11 residues. The V gene's germline CDR1 is SQVTM and CDR2 ANQGSEA. CDR3 in amino acids: CSVDGGLEAFF. In DNA form, the CDR3 reads TGCAGCGTTGACGGTGGGCTCGAAGCTTTCTTT.

J is TRBJ1-2 and V is TRBV6-5, with D possibly matching TRBD1 (5 bases). V lost 6 bases and J lost 4, with 18 bases in between. This CDR3 spans 15 amino acids. Germline CDR1 is MNHEY and CDR2 is SVGAGI. The DNA for the CDR3 is TGTGCCAGCAGAACTCCAGGGAGGGAAGGCTATGGCTACACCTTC. It is translated as CASRTPGREGYGYTF.

The chain joins TRBV9 to TRBJ2-1, with D possibly matching TRBD2 (6 bases). The CDR3 has 14 amino acids. Germline loops: CDR1 SGDLS, CDR2 YYNGEE. Trimming removed 3 bases from V and 5 bases from J, with 12 bases in between. CDR3 coding DNA: TGTGCCAGCAGCGAGAGGCGGGGACACAATGAGCAGTTCTTC. Encoded protein: CASSERRGHNEQFF.

This clone was seen a single time. V is TRBV30 and J is TRBJ1-2; D possibly corresponds to TRBD1 (5 bases). The CDR3 runs 16 residues. V was cut by 3 bases and J by 4 bases, with 21 bases left in between. Germline CDR1 and CDR2: GTSNPN and SVGIG (reference sequence). CDR3 DNA: TGTGCCTGGAGCCTGACAGTATACCCTACCTCCTATGGCTACACCTTC. Translation gives CAWSLTVYPTSYGYTF.

V and J are TRBV7-2 and TRBJ1-6, with 8 positions matching TRBD1. This CDR3 has 14 amino acids. Germline-derived CDR1 and CDR2 are SGHTA and FQGNSA. V lost 5 bases, J lost 8 bases, and 5 bases stayed unmatched. CDR3 residues: CASSVQGVYSPLHF. CDR3 DNA: TGTGCCAGCAGCGTACAGGGGGTCTATTCACCCCTCCACTTT.

The gene calls are TRBV28 and TRBJ1-2; 9 nucleotides match TRBD1. J gave up 7 bases and V 5 bases, and 8 bases lay outside the gene matches. Looked up from germline, CDR1 is MDHEN and CDR2 is SYDVKM. The CDR3 spans 14 residues. The CDR3 nucleotides read TGTGCCAGCAGTAGGGGGGACAGGGTTGGTGGCTACACCTTC. This encodes CASSRGDRVGGYTF.

This clone showed up just a few times. The chain combines TRBV6-2 or TRBV6-3 with TRBJ1-1; 9 bases agree with TRBD1. CDR1 is MNHEY, CDR2 SVGEGT, per germline. The CDR3 has 18 residues. With 2 bases clipped from V and 0 bases from J, the junction kept 10 bases outside the gene matches. The chain's CDR3 is CASSYIRTGAFLNTEAFF. The CDR3 DNA reads TGTGCCAGCAGTTACATTCGGACAGGGGCCTTCCTGAACACTGAAGCTTTCTTT.

The chain joins TRBV11-3 to TRBJ1-4; 8 bases agree with TRBD1. The germline V gene has CDR1 SGHNT and CDR2 YENEEA. V shed 5 bases, J shed 0 bases, and the junction held 5 bases outside the gene matches. The CDR3 runs to 16 residues. CDR3: CASSERQGTTNEKLFF. The CDR3 bases are TGTGCCAGCAGCGAACGACAGGGGACAACTAATGAAAAACTGTTTTTT. The full variable domain, its missing parts supplied by reference TRBV11-3 and TRBJ1-4, is EAGVVQSPRYKIIEKKQPVAFWCNPISGHNTLYWYLQNLGQGPELLIRYENEEAVDDSQLPKDRFSAERLKGVDSTLKIQPAELGDSAVYLCASSERQGTTNEKLFFGSGTQLSVL.